This T cell receptor (beta chain) was profiled in a study of T cells after yellow fever vaccination. V dropped 4 bases and J dropped 6 bases, with 16 bases sitting between them. Per the germline V gene, CDR1 is LGHNA and CDR2 is YSLEER. The CDR3 spans 16 residues. TCRdb independently ran MiXCR on the 5' RACE reads; one entry per CDR3 protein. The sample lists a few hundred thousand distinct CDR3 sequences, less than 20% occurring once. The sequence was collected from a man aged 30 to 45 who received the YFV17D yellow fever vaccine. Sequencing was performed on PBMCs, taken 15 days after the yellow fever booster vaccination. The chain employs TRBV4-3 and TRBJ1-6; TRBD1 might be the D (5 bases). The CDR3 DNA reads as TGCGCCAGCAGCCTGGGGACGACGTCGGGTAATTCACCCCTCCACTTT. This encodes CASSLGTTSGNSPLHF.